The clone carrying this T cell receptor (beta chain) was recorded once. Its specificity is unknown. The CDR3 extends over 15 amino acids. Trimming cost V 3 bases and J 0 bases, with 9 bases left between them. The data were taken from a study of T-cell reconstitution after alpha-beta-depleted transplantation in children. Notes on the study in general: At one year after transplant, newly produced T cells mostly accounted for T-cell counts and diversity. Some patients showed high day-60 TCRbeta diversity, which derived from surviving recipient T cells and thymic progenitors.

The TCRbeta library was prepared with unique molecular identifiers. TCRdb passed the PCR reads through MiXCR, listing each CDR3 protein once. The repertoire consists of approximately 85,000 distinct CDR3 sequences, with about a sixth occurring once and the leading ten covering 15% to 20%. The receptor was isolated from a male patient aged 2-15 years who had a stem cell transplant for acute lymphoblastic leukemia, so the T cells may come from the graft donor. The genes are TRBV12-3 or TRBV12-4 and TRBJ2-1; D gene ambiguous. Sample: PBMCs, mostly from graft donor cells, taken 180 days after TCRalphabeta/CD19-depleted stem cell transplant. CDR3 sequence: CASSLSLNSYNEQFF. CDR3 bases: TGTGCCAGCAGTTTGTCCCTCAACTCCTACAATGAGCAGTTCTTC.